The present T cell receptor beta chain was sequenced within a study of shared clonotypes between healthy human individuals. Germline CDR1 is SGHVS and CDR2 is FNYEAQ. V gave up 2 bases and J gave up 3 bases, with 14 bases separating them. The CDR3 is 16 amino acids. Terminally differentiated effector memory CD45RA+ cells were excluded by CCR7 positive selection of CD45RO-negative cells. General observations from the study: Generation probabilities were higher for clonotypes shared across all four sorted-subset donors than for unshared ones.

Generated by immunoSEQ multiplex PCR, the TCRdb table keeps only in-frame clones and is missing some. The table lists 600,000 or so clones, about 95% of them singletons, with over 0.1% in the top ten. With regard to this clone: Its target is not known.

Specimen: naive CD8+ T cells sorted from blood. This receptor was taken from a woman aged 25 to 45 in good health. The chain carries TRBV7-6 and TRBJ2-1; the D gene is possibly TRBD2 (5 bases). The CDR3 region is CASSLRPSPSYNEQFF. The CDR3 DNA reads TGTGCCAGCAGCTTAAGGCCTAGCCCGAGCTACAATGAGCAGTTCTTC.